These 30 T cell receptor beta chains were sequenced from one sample in a study of Ad26.COV2.S vaccination and SARS-CoV-2 variants (dated by TCRdb to the early 2020s). This sample's treatment or condition label indicates: roughly 20 received Ad26.COV2.S at low or high dose, single or two shots; several received placebo; per-sample allocation not given. For vaccine and placebo recipients, the sequenced repertoires came from samples collected on day 63 after the first injection. The library was obtained by the immunoSEQ multiplex PCR assay. TCRdb provides this immuneACCESS table in a form limited to in-frame rearrangements. Some clones are lacking; in checked studies, under half of them reflect an unresolved V gene, and why the rest are absent is not known. The sample table holds 400,000 to 500,000 clones, of which approximately 92% were seen once. The top ten clonotypes cover about 2.4% of the sample.

The sample was peripheral blood, taken in a trial of Ad26.COV2.S vaccine versus placebo. The receptors were sampled from a person between 18 and 59 years old who received the Ad26.COV2.S COVID-19 vaccine or a placebo.

J is TRBJ2-1 and V is TRBV6-6; D gene uncertain. CDR3 length: 12 amino acids. The germline V gene encodes CDR1 MNHNY and CDR2 SVGAGI (reference sequence). The V end was cut by 0 bases, the J end by 10 bases, with 7 bases between. The CDR3 sequence is CASSYSHREQFF. CDR3 coding DNA: TGTGCCAGCAGTTACTCGCACCGGGAGCAGTTCTTC.

Here the CDR3 reads CASSNGNTIYF. The DNA for the CDR3 is TGTGCCAGCAGCAACGGAAACACCATATATTTT. The V and J genes are TRBV6-5 and TRBJ1-3; D ambiguous. Germline CDR1 and CDR2: MNHEY and SVGAGI. This CDR3 is built from 11 residues. Trimming left V 6 bases short and J 4 bases short, with 4 bases between.

This chain joins TRBV18 and TRBJ2-2, with D perhaps being TRBD1 or TRBD2 (6 bases each). Trimming stripped 2 bases from V and 4 bases from J, with 8 bases between. There are 14 residues in the CDR3. Germline CDR1 and CDR2: KGHSH and LQKENI. The DNA of the CDR3 is TGTGCCAGCTCACCAAGGGGGGCCACCGGGGAGCTGTTTTTT. Amino acid sequence: CASSPRGATGELFF.

The chain links TRBV5-6 to TRBJ2-7; D not resolved. Trimming took off 7 bases at V and 0 bases at J, with 14 bases between the two ends. The CDR3 is made up of 14 amino acids. Germline assignment: CDR1 SGHDT and CDR2 YYEEEE. The CDR3 here is CASSLTASSYEQYV. Here the CDR3 DNA reads TGTGCCAGCTCCCTGACTGCAAGCTCCTACGAGCAGTACGTC.

This clone came up once. V is TRBV11-2 and J is TRBJ1-1; TRBD1 might be the D (6 bases). The V end lost 7 bases, the J end lost 4 bases, and 16 bases lay between the germline ends. The germline gives CDR1 SGHAT, CDR2 FQNNGV. This CDR3 is built from 14 residues. CDR3 loop: CASTSLLGATEAFF. CDR3 nucleotide sequence: TGTGCCAGCACCTCGCTTTTGGGGGCCACTGAAGCTTTCTTT.

The genes are TRBV4-1 and TRBJ1-4, with TRBD1 as a possible D gene (6 bases). With 5 bases removed from V and 8 bases from J, the gap between germline ends came to 27 bases. Germline CDR1 and CDR2: MGHRA and YSYEKL. CDR3 length equals 18 residues. DNA of the CDR3: TGCGCCAGCAGCTACTGGGTGGGAACAGGGATGGAAGGCGAAAAACTGTTTTTT. It encodes CASSYWVGTGMEGEKLFF.

The chain couples TRBV6-2 or TRBV6-3 to TRBJ2-2; 8 bases are a match to TRBD1. CDR1 is MNHEY and CDR2 is SVGEGT in the germline V gene. The trim removed 4 bases at V and 6 bases at J, leaving 10 bases unmatched. The CDR3 sequence is 16 residues long. The DNA of the CDR3 is TGTGCCAGCAGTTCCGTCCGACAGGGGAGAGCCGGGGAGCTGTTTTTT. Translated: CASSSVRQGRAGELFF.

This clone appeared a few times. The CDR3 nucleotides are TGTGCCAGCAGCACCCGGGACTCCTACGAGCAGTACTTC. It translates to CASSTRDSYEQYF. V gene TRBV5-6 combines with J gene TRBJ2-7; tentative D call: TRBD2 (5 bases). The V end was cut by 4 bases, the J end by 0 bases, with 8 bases between. The germline gives CDR1 SGHDT, CDR2 YYEEEE. This CDR3 has 13 residues.

CDR3 nucleotide sequence: TGTGCCAGCTCCGCAGGGGTTAGGAGCTCTGGAAACACCATATATTTT. Its protein is CASSAGVRSSGNTIYF. This chain links TRBV28 with TRBJ1-3; tentative D call: TRBD1 (6 bases). Germline assignment: CDR1 MDHEN and CDR2 SYDVKM. This CDR3 has 16 amino acids. The germline V and J ends were trimmed by 8 bases and 0 bases, with 17 bases remaining between them.

This clone was recorded only once. The J gene is TRBJ2-7, the V gene TRBV18; 7 bases align to TRBD1. Trimming removed 3 bases from V and 6 bases from J; junction bases left unmatched: 2. The CDR3 contains 12 residues. Germline V gene sequence: CDR1 KGHSH, CDR2 LQKENI. The CDR3, as DNA: TGTGCCAGCTCACCGACAGGGTTCGAGCAGTACGTC. Its protein is CASSPTGFEQYV.

The chain employs TRBV5-1 and TRBJ2-7; TRBD2 agrees at 9 bases. The CDR3 spans 16 residues. V lost 0 bases to trimming and J lost 0 bases; unmatched junction nucleotides: 4. Germline CDR1 and CDR2: SGHRS and YFSETQ. The CDR3 DNA reads as TGCGCCAGCAGCTTGGGCTCTAGCGGGGACTCCTACGAGCAGTACTTC. This gives the protein CASSLGSSGDSYEQYF.

The rearrangement links TRBV27 to TRBJ1-5, with TRBD1 matching over 12 bases. V gave up 5 bases and J gave up 0 bases; unmatched junction bases: 8. Germline lookup yields CDR1 MNHEY and CDR2 SMNVEV (reference sequence). The CDR3 length is 18 residues. CDR3 DNA: TGTGCCAGCAGTCTCCGTCGGGGACAGGGGGCTAGCAATCAGCCCCAGCATTTT. The encoded protein is CASSLRRGQGASNQPQHF.

V usage is TRBV2 and J usage is TRBJ1-1; 8 bases fit TRBD1. Germline CDR1 SNHLY, CDR2 FYNNEI. The CDR3 is 14 amino acids. V shed 6 bases and J 0 bases; nucleotides not matched to a gene: 3. The CDR3 nucleotides read TGTGCCAGCAGGAGGGACAGGCTGAACACTGAAGCTTTCTTT. It codes for CASRRDRLNTEAFF.

This chain connects TRBV3-1 (or the pseudogene TRBV3-2) to TRBJ2-7, with 11 bases identical to TRBD1. CDR1 and CDR2 from the germline V gene are LGHDT and YNNKEL (reference sequence). Trimming at V came to 2 bases and at J to 4 bases, leaving 10 bases not matched to a gene. The CDR3 extends over 17 amino acids. The CDR3 DNA reads as TGTGCCAGCAGCCAATCCTCCGGGACAGGGGGAATGTACGAGCAGTACTTC. Protein sequence: CASSQSSGTGGMYEQYF.

CDR3 region: CASRPGTSFDEQFF. DNA for the CDR3: TGTGCAAGTCGCCCCGGGACTAGCTTCGATGAGCAGTTCTTC. The V and J genes are TRBV12-2 and TRBJ2-1; the D call of TRBD2 is as the table states it, not checked on the DNA. TRBV12-2 corresponds to a pseudogene. The CDR3 has 14 residues.

The gene calls are TRBV5-8 and TRBJ1-2, with D possibly TRBD1 on 5 matching bases. Between the trimmed V and J ends, which lost 2 bases and 4 bases, there was a span of 12 bases. The CDR3 totals 14 residues. Germline V gene sequence: CDR1 SGHTS, CDR2 YDEGEE. The CDR3 DNA follows: TGTGCCAGCAGCTTCCACAGGAATTCCTATGGCTACACCTTC. This encodes CASSFHRNSYGYTF.

Comments on this clone: Other DNA sequences in this specimen translate into the identical CDR3. The genes are TRBV27 and TRBJ2-7; D remains unclear. The CDR3 has 11 amino acids. Trimming left V 3 bases short and J 4 bases short, with 4 bases between. Germline values: CDR1 MNHEY, CDR2 SMNVEV (reference sequence). This CDR3 is CASSLGYEQYF. CDR3 in DNA: TGTGCCAGCAGTTTGGGGTACGAGCAGTACTTC.

The V call is TRBV30, the J call TRBJ2-4, with D hard to call. This CDR3 has 14 amino acids. CDR1 is GTSNPN and CDR2 is SVGIG in the germline V gene (reference sequence). V shed 2 bases and J shed 1 base, with 9 bases lying between them. CDR3: CAWSPPGAKNIQYF. Here the CDR3 DNA reads TGTGCCTGGAGTCCGCCCGGTGCCAAAAACATTCAGTACTTC. Supplemented by reference TRBV30 and TRBJ2-4, the full variable domain reads SQTIHQWPATLVQPVGSPLSLECTVEGTSNPNLYWYRQAAGRGLQLLFYSVGIGQISSEVPQNLSASRPQDRQFILSSKKLLLSDSGFYLCAWSPPGAKNIQYFGAGTRLSVL.

This chain joins TRBV2 and TRBJ1-2; D call uncertain. The germline V gene has CDR1 SNHLY and CDR2 FYNNEI. V gave up 4 bases and J gave up 4 bases, with 10 bases separating them. This CDR3 has 13 residues. CDR3 residues: CASSATDFYGYTF. The DNA for the CDR3 is TGTGCCAGCAGTGCCACAGATTTCTATGGCTACACCTTC.

The gene calls are TRBV7-2 and TRBJ2-5, with TRBD1 as a possible D gene (6 bases). Looked up from germline, CDR1 is SGHTA and CDR2 is FQGNSA. This CDR3 has 14 residues. Trimming left V 0 bases short and J 2 bases short, with 7 bases between. For the CDR3, the DNA is TGTGCCAGCAGCTTAGCAGGACAGCAAGAGACCCAGTACTTC. It encodes CASSLAGQQETQYF.

This chain links TRBV6-1 with TRBJ2-5, with 9 nucleotides matching TRBD1. Per germline, CDR1 MNHNS and CDR2 SASEGT. V was pared by 3 bases and J by 3 bases, with 8 bases of the junction left unmatched. This CDR3 contains 16 residues. The CDR3 DNA is TGTGCCAGCAGTGAGGGGACAGGGCTGTTGGAAGAGACCCAGTACTTC. This encodes CASSEGTGLLEETQYF.

This chain uses TRBV6-2 or TRBV6-3 with TRBJ2-7, with D perhaps TRBD1 (6 bases). The CDR3 loop spans 14 amino acids. CDR1 and CDR2 (germline): MNHEY, SVGEGT. V was clipped by 2 bases and J by 12 bases, with 20 bases between them. The CDR3 DNA is TGTGCCAGCAGTTACCGCGTCCGGGACACTCCTTCGTACGTC. This codes for CASSYRVRDTPSYV.

The V call is TRBV7-9, the J call TRBJ2-7; 12 nucleotides agree with TRBD2. There are 16 residues in the CDR3. Germline V gene data show CDR1 as SEHNR and CDR2 as FQNEAQ (reference sequence). V dropped 0 bases and J dropped 2; count of bases not matched to a gene: 2. The CDR3 spells CASSLALAGGPYEQYV. CDR3 DNA sequence: TGTGCCAGCAGCTTAGCACTAGCGGGAGGCCCCTACGAGCAGTACGTC.

The chain recombines TRBV4-1 with TRBJ2-7, with 11 bases lining up with TRBD2. Germline V gene sequence: CDR1 MGHRA, CDR2 YSYEKL. J was trimmed by 2 bases and V by 4 bases; bases with no gene match: 7. The CDR3 length is 16 residues. CDR3 coding DNA: TGCGCCAGCAGCCGCCGACTAGCGGGGACACCCTACGAGCAGTACTTC. Translation: CASSRRLAGTPYEQYF.

In DNA form, the CDR3 reads TGTGCCAGCAGTCTTCCCGCGATGGCCAATCTCCCTGGGCTTGCCGGGGAGCTGTTTTTT. Amino acid sequence: CASSLPAMANLPGLAGELFF. The chain carries TRBV11-3 and TRBJ2-2, with D unresolved. The CDR3 has 20 residues. Trimming took off 6 bases at V and 6 bases at J, with 32 bases between the two ends. Germline V gene lookup returns CDR1 SGHNT and CDR2 YENEEA.

This chain uses TRBV6-2 or TRBV6-3 with TRBJ2-1, with 10 bases matching TRBD2. V shed 4 bases, J shed 7 bases, and the junction held 10 bases outside the gene matches. Germline loops: CDR1 MNHEY, CDR2 SVGEGT. The CDR3 is 16 amino acids. As DNA, the CDR3 is TGTGCCAGCAGTTTCGAGCGGGGGGGCCCGGGGAATGAGCAGTTCTTC. Translated: CASSFERGGPGNEQFF.

The DNA for the CDR3 is TGCGCCAGCAGCCGGTCAGGGCAGGATGGCTACACCTTC. Translation: CASSRSGQDGYTF. V usage is TRBV4-3 and J usage is TRBJ1-2; possibly TRBD1 for D (5 bases). Looked up from germline, CDR1 is LGHNA and CDR2 is YSLEER. V was shortened by 4 bases and J by 6 bases, with 12 bases between the two germline ends. This CDR3 is built from 13 residues.

This rearrangement joins TRBV18 to TRBJ1-3, with D perhaps TRBD1 (5 bases). Germline CDR1 and CDR2: KGHSH and LQKENI. CDR3 size: 18 residues. V gave up 0 bases and J gave up 0 bases, with 15 bases separating them. This chain's CDR3 is CASSPPVGTASSGNTIYF. CDR3 DNA: TGTGCCAGCTCACCACCCGTCGGGACTGCTTCCTCTGGAAACACCATATATTTT.

Points on this clone: This sample includes further DNA sequences coding for the same CDR3. The V call is TRBV28, the J call TRBJ1-5; no clear D. The V and J ends lost 1 base and 7 bases respectively, with 5 bases between them. This CDR3 has 12 residues. Germline V gene lookup returns CDR1 MDHEN and CDR2 SYDVKM. CDR3 loop: CASSLLGQPQHF. The DNA of the CDR3 is TGTGCCAGCAGTTTATTGGGGCAGCCCCAGCATTTT.

The chain recombines TRBV6-1 with TRBJ2-3, with 7 bases matching TRBD1. CDR1 is MNHNS and CDR2 is SASEGT in the germline V gene. The ends lost 3 bases at V and 4 bases at J; junction bases unmatched: 10. The CDR3 runs to 16 residues. The CDR3 is CASSEDRPLRADTQYF. CDR3 nucleotides: TGTGCCAGCAGTGAGGACAGGCCCCTTAGGGCAGATACGCAGTATTTT.